In its sample, the clone carrying this T cell receptor beta chain was seen many times. This record belongs to a study of early T cells in non-severe SARS-CoV-2 infection. One entry per CDR3 protein results from TCRdb running MiXCR on the 5' RACE reads. Here the sample spans roughly 67,000 distinct CDR3 sequences, 12% being singletons. The CDR3 spans 16 residues. Trimming took 1 base from V and 1 from J; bases not matched to a gene: 6. CDR1 is SGHAT, CDR2 FQNNGV, per germline. The TCR comes from an adult who was a healthcare worker with PCR-confirmed SARS-CoV-2 infection or an uninfected control (not recorded which). Sequenced input: whole blood. The rearrangement joins TRBV11-2 to TRBJ2-7; the match to TRBD2 covers 8 bases. In nucleotides, the CDR3 is TGTGCCAGCAGCTTAGGATTAGCGGGGAAATCCTACGAGCAGTACTTC. Translating gives CASSLGLAGKSYEQYF.